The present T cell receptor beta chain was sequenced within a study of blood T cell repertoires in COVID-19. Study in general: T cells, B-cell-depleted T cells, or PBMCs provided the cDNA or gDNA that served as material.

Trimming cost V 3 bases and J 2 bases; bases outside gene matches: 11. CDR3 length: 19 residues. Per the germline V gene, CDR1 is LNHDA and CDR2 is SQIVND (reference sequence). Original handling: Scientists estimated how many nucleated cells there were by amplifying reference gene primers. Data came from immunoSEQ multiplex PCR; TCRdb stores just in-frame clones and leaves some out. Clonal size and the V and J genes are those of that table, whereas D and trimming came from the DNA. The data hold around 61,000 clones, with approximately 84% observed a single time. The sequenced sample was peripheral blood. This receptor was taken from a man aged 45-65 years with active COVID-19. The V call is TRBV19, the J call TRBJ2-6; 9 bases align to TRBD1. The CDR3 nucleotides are TGTGCCAGTAGTATGCGTCAAGGGACAGGGATTACTGGGGCCAACGTCCTGACTTTC. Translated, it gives CASSMRQGTGITGANVLTF.